This T cell receptor (beta chain) was captured by sequencing in a study of T cells in localized non-small cell lung cancer (dated by TCRdb to 2018 to 2020). About the full investigation: The study analyzed T cell repertoires of 200 to 300 early-stage NSCLC patients, comparing tumors and uninvolved tumor-adjacent lungs. The cohort was made up of 200 to 250 treatment-naive NSCLC patients whose localized lung tumors had been resected. The mean age of the NSCLC patients was about 67 years, with 130 or so men and approximately 100 women. Points the paper makes about the study in general: The highest T cell clonality was observed in uninvolved tumor-adjacent lung, where clonality exceeded that of tumor, suggesting that antigenic responses were more focused in uninvolved tumor-adjacent lung. Higher T cell density in blood was associated with longer overall survival, whereas higher clonality in adjacent lung was associated with shorter survival. Because multi-region sequencing of the tumors was not done, intratumor heterogeneity could not be ruled out. Of the top 100 tumor clones, a median of roughly 53 were detected in paired uninvolved adjacent lung; 28 were also among that lung's top 100. Because the study design was exploratory, TCR variables were selected using unadjusted p-values without false-discovery rate correction.

At diagnosis, tumor, uninvolved tumor-adjacent lung and peripheral blood were collected and then preserved as a mix of FFPE and fresh-frozen material. From the germline V gene, CDR1 is SGHNT and CDR2 is YENEEA. Reading from cysteine to phenylalanine, the CDR3 counts 15 amino acids. Kept here is only the CDR3 DNA, which spans 45 bases and is read in frame from base 1. Clipping removes 6 bases from V and 4 bases from J, with 6 as the unmatched junction base count. TCR beta CDR3 regions were sequenced from DNA using the immunoSEQ Assay. Concerning the study's data processing: T cell density was computed as TCR beta template counts normalized to usable DNA estimated by amplifying housekeeping genes. Richness was estimated with the preseqR package, extrapolating to 400,000 templates for PBMC samples and 120,000 templates for tissue samples. Clonality was taken to be one minus Pielou's evenness. Tissue-enriched TCRs were identified by differential abundance testing using productive amino-acid clonotypes, minimum total count 5 and alpha 0.1. The Jaccard Index and the Morisita Overlap Index were used to quantify repertoire overlap between compartments. GLIPH clustered TCR beta CDR3s with public tetramer-defined viral CDR3s; viral motifs required at least three viral sequences plus V-gene enrichment. The immuneACCESS repertoire file appears here via TCRdb, limited to in-frame rearrangements. These files lack a portion of the clones; in checked studies, under half of the deficit traces to unresolved V genes, and the cause of the others is not known. From that table come the V and J calls and clone size; the DNA was used to work out D and trimming. This sample gives a few thousand clones in total; around 21% of them show up just once. Together, the top ten hold 15% to 20% of the sample.

A remark on this clone: This receptor's antigen is unknown. Base qualities are not at hand, and no much larger clone is one base apart.

Recombination linked TRBV11-3 to TRBJ2-2; TRBD2 aligns with 9 central bases. This receptor was taken from a male donor aged 60 or older with stage II lung adenocarcinoma. This material consisted of lung tumor tissue, taken before any cancer treatment. The CDR3 corresponds to CASSPLAGPTGELFF. The nucleotide sequence is given as TGTGCCAGCAGTCCTCTAGCGGGGCCCACCGGGGAGCTGTTTTTT.